The 18 T cell receptor beta chains below all came from one sample that was sequenced in a study of T cell responses to AZD1222 COVID-19 vaccine listed by TCRdb under 2021. Libraries were constructed by the immunoSEQ multiplex PCR assay. The table comes from immuneACCESS by way of TCRdb, which keeps in-frame sequences with V and J called. Part of the clones is missing from these tables; in studies checked, under half for an unresolved V gene and the rest for unknown reasons. The sample data list some 91,000 clones, and roughly nine tenths of these were observed just once. The top ten hold 12% of the sample. The time point label for this specimen denotes: baseline before first vaccination. The starting material was peripheral blood, obtained on day 0 of AZD1222 vaccination. The source is an adult in good health.

This rearrangement joins TRBV10-1 to TRBJ1-1, with 10 bases lining up with TRBD1. CDR1 is WNHNN, CDR2 SYGVQD, per germline (reference sequence). V lost 6 bases, J lost 6 bases, and 13 bases stayed unmatched. This CDR3 has 16 residues. In DNA form, the CDR3 reads TGCGCCAGCAGCCCGGGACAGGGGATTTCGATGTCTGAAGCTTTCTTT. This sequence encodes CASSPGQGISMSEAFF.

About this clone: At one boundary the junction diverges from the germline segment, which might be a read error. The chain recombines TRBV4-2 with TRBJ1-2; 8 bases are shared with TRBD1. The CDR3 covers 13 residues. Germline values: CDR1 LGHNA, CDR2 YNFKEQ. CDR3 sequence reads: CASSQAGGDGYIF. The CDR3, as DNA: TGTGCCAGCAGCCAAGCAGGGGGCGATGGCTACATCTTC.

The chain couples TRBV5-1 to TRBJ1-1; no clear D. V lost 1 base and J lost 0, with 13 bases in between. The CDR3 has 16 amino acids. Germline V CDR1 and CDR2: SGHRS, YFSETQ. The CDR3 DNA is TGCGCCAGCAGCTTGTCTGCCGTGGTTTTGAACACTGAAGCTTTCTTT. Encoded protein: CASSLSAVVLNTEAFF.

The chain has TRBV7-2 and TRBJ2-7, with D possibly being TRBD2 (6 bases). The CDR3 sequence is 15 residues long. Trimming shortened V by 5 bases and J by 2 bases, and 16 bases separated the two germline ends. CDR1 is SGHTA, CDR2 FQGNSA, per germline. As DNA, the CDR3 is TGTGCCAGCAGCCAGGACTACCCGAAAGCCTACGAGCAGTACTTC. Protein sequence: CASSQDYPKAYEQYF.

This clone has a single count. The chain joins TRBV9 to TRBJ2-5, with 15 bases matching TRBD2. Germline trimming cut 5 bases from V and 2 bases from J; bases unmatched to any gene: 7. The length of the CDR3 is 17 residues. The germline V gene encodes CDR1 SGDLS and CDR2 YYNGEE. CDR3 nucleotide sequence: TGTGCCAGCAGGAGGGGACTAGCGGGAGGTATTCAAGAGACCCAGTACTTC. Amino acid sequence: CASRRGLAGGIQETQYF.

The chain uses TRBV7-9 and TRBJ2-7; TRBD2 matches 12 bases. In germline, CDR1 is SEHNR, CDR2 FQNEAQ (reference sequence). This CDR3 is built from 14 residues. V lost 5 bases and J lost 7; bases outside the gene matches: 6. Here the CDR3 DNA reads TGTGCCAGCAGCCGACTAGCGGGAGTTCGAGAGCAGTACTTC. Translation gives CASSRLAGVREQYF.

V usage is TRBV20-1 and J usage is TRBJ2-7, with D perhaps matching TRBD2 (6 bases). The CDR3 contains 13 residues. Per germline, CDR1 DFQATT and CDR2 SNEGSKA (reference sequence). The V gene lost 3 bases and the J gene lost 0 bases, with 9 bases spanning the gap. The CDR3 coding sequence is TGCAGTGCTAGTGGGGGGACCTCCTACGAGCAGTACTTC. Protein sequence: CSASGGTSYEQYF.

V is TRBV6-2 or TRBV6-3 and J is TRBJ1-2; D is unclear. CDR1 and CDR2 from the germline V gene are MNHEY and SVGEGT. The CDR3 spans 17 residues. Trimming stripped 1 base from V and 6 bases from J, with 21 bases between. The CDR3 sequence is CASSYLGASTDLNGYTF. The CDR3 nucleotides are TGTGCCAGCAGTTACTTGGGCGCTTCAACCGACCTCAATGGCTACACCTTC.

This clone was found once. V usage is TRBV5-4 and J usage is TRBJ1-4; 7 nucleotides align to TRBD1. With 4 bases clipped from V and 5 bases from J, the junction kept 8 bases outside the gene matches. Per the germline V gene, CDR1 is SGHNT and CDR2 is YYREEE (reference sequence). This CDR3 has 15 amino acids. The CDR3 spells CASSPTGTENEKLFF. DNA of the CDR3: TGTGCCAGCAGCCCGACGGGGACAGAGAATGAAAAACTGTTTTTT.

The table lists this clone with a count of one. V usage is TRBV19 and J usage is TRBJ1-6; D possibly corresponds to TRBD1 (5 bases). CDR1 is LNHDA and CDR2 is SQIVND in the germline V gene (reference sequence). There are 15 residues in the CDR3. The V end lost 6 bases, the J end lost 9 bases, and 18 bases lay between the germline ends. The CDR3 here is CASRSRDPVRSPLHF. DNA of the CDR3: TGTGCCAGTAGGAGCCGGGACCCGGTCCGTTCACCCCTCCACTTT. Variable domain in full (rest from reference TRBV19 and TRBJ1-6): DGGITQSPKYLFRKEGQNVTLSCEQNLNHDAMYWYRQDPGQGLRLIYYSQIVNDFQKGDIAEGYSVSREKKESFPLTVTSAQKNPTAFYLCASRSRDPVRSPLHFGNGTRLTVT.

The J gene is TRBJ2-5, the V gene TRBV19; TRBD1 agrees at 10 bases. This CDR3 has 15 amino acids. V lost 5 bases and J lost 4; bases outside the gene matches: 7. Germline lookup yields CDR1 LNHDA and CDR2 SQIVND (reference sequence). The CDR3 DNA is TGTGCCAGTAGTCCTCGACAGGGGGCTGCAGAGACCCAGTACTTC. This sequence encodes CASSPRQGAAETQYF.

The chain's CDR3 is CASSLPGDSPLHF. For the CDR3, the DNA is TGCGCCAGCAGCTTGCCGGGGGATTCACCCCTCCACTTT. This sequence joins TRBV5-1 and TRBJ1-6; possibly TRBD1 for D (5 bases). The CDR3 runs to 13 residues. Looked up from germline, CDR1 is SGHRS and CDR2 is YFSETQ. Trimming pared 1 base from V and 8 bases from J, leaving 7 bases between.

The table lists this clone with a count of one. This chain joins TRBV5-6 and TRBJ2-2; TRBD1 aligns across 7 bases. This CDR3 is 16 amino acids long. With 3 bases clipped from V and 4 bases from J, the junction kept 9 bases outside the gene matches. CDR1 SGHDT and CDR2 YYEEEE come from the germline V gene. Here the CDR3 reads CASSSDRAFGTGELFF. The DNA of the CDR3 is TGTGCCAGCAGCTCCGACAGGGCTTTTGGCACCGGGGAGCTGTTTTTT.

This chain connects TRBV12-3 or TRBV12-4 to TRBJ2-1; D remains unclear. Trimming shortened V by 5 bases and J by 6 bases, and 11 bases separated the two germline ends. This CDR3 has 13 residues. In nucleotides, the CDR3 is TGTGCCAGCAGTCCCCTGGAGAGCAATGAGCAGTTCTTC. Protein sequence: CASSPLESNEQFF.

In DNA, the CDR3 is TGTGCCAGCACACTAGTCGGGGTAATCCAAGAGACCCAGTACTTC. Protein sequence: CASTLVGVIQETQYF. The chain couples TRBV2 to TRBJ2-5; a possible D gene is TRBD2 (5 bases). There are 15 residues in the CDR3. V lost 7 bases and J 1 base, leaving 16 bases between the germline ends. The germline gives CDR1 SNHLY, CDR2 FYNNEI.

V usage is TRBV5-5 and J usage is TRBJ1-6; D gene unclear. V shed 0 bases and J shed 9 bases, with 13 bases lying between them. In germline, CDR1 is SGHKS, CDR2 YYEKEE (reference sequence). The CDR3 is made up of 15 amino acids. The CDR3 here is CASSLDSRPISPLHF. CDR3 DNA sequence: TGTGCCAGCAGCTTGGATTCTCGACCCATTTCACCCCTCCACTTT.

The rearrangement uses TRBV10-3 and TRBJ1-4; no reliable D call. The germline gives CDR1 ENHRY, CDR2 SYGVKD. Trimming left V 10 bases short and J 0 bases short, with 6 bases between. This CDR3 contains 12 residues. The DNA for the CDR3 is TGTGCCACGGGAGCAACTAATGAAAAACTGTTTTTT. Its translation is CATGATNEKLFF.

This rearrangement joins TRBV5-1 to TRBJ1-3, with unresolved D. Trimming pared 4 bases from V and 3 bases from J, leaving 11 bases between. The germline gives CDR1 SGHRS, CDR2 YFSETQ. The CDR3 has 14 residues. The CDR3 here is CASSPDGFGNTIYF. The CDR3 DNA follows: TGCGCCAGCAGCCCCGACGGTTTTGGAAACACCATATATTTT.